This T cell receptor beta chain emerged from a study of OX40 agonist ivuxolimab in advanced cancers. Study overall: The study reported partial responses in three patients: one hepatocellular carcinoma, two cutaneous melanoma. Study-level findings and limits: Both blood CD4+ and CD8+ T cells showed clonal growth by week 6 at 0.1 to 3.0 mg/kg. The work left the antigen specificity of expanded peripheral T cells undetermined.

Notes on this clone: Its target is not known.

Measured with immunoSEQ multiplex PCR; TCRdb has only the in-frame clones, and not every one. Altogether approximately 77,000 clones are present, more than 80% being singletons, with the ten largest covering around 0.5%. The CDR3 has 13 amino acids. Germline-derived CDR1 and CDR2 are MNHEY and SVGAGI. Trimming took 2 bases from V and 6 from J, leaving 10 bases between them. The sequenced sample was CD4+ or CD8+ T cells sorted from blood, obtained in a trial of the OX40 agonist ivuxolimab. The receptor was derived from an adult with an advanced solid tumor such as melanoma, head and neck, liver or kidney cancer. V usage is TRBV6-5 and J usage is TRBJ1-1, with a possible D match to TRBD1 (5 bases). This CDR3 is CASSYARVAEAFF. The DNA of the CDR3 is TGTGCCAGCAGTTACGCCAGGGTGGCTGAAGCTTTCTTT.